Described below is a single T cell receptor beta chain sequence and its context. Its binding antigen is unknown. The record has no base qualities; no much larger clone is one base away. The CDR3 runs 12 residues from the cysteine to the phenylalanine. Left in the record is the CDR3 DNA by itself, 36 bases read in frame from the first base. The germline V gene provides CDR1 SGHTA and CDR2 FQGNSA. The V and J ends are trimmed by 5 bases and 8 bases, leaving 12 bases between them. Using the deep immunoSEQ assay, TCR CDR3 regions were amplified from genomic DNA by multiplex PCR. Genomic DNA extracted from each cell subset was distributed evenly over all wells of several immunoSEQ 96-well plates, and each plate served as one replicate. For sorted subsets, 150 to 250 ng of genomic DNA, equivalent to 30,000 or so T cell genomes, went into each replicate PCR. Purified libraries were quantified with a Qubit 3.0 fluorometer, sized on a Bioanalyzer 2100, and re-quantified with the KAPA Library Quantification kit. Each immunoSEQ 96-well plate was sequenced on its own single-read 150-cycle Illumina NextSeq 550 flow cell. Per the source publication's procedure: Because the immunoSEQ output included only junctional sequences and no quality scores, the filtering could not be the same as the filtering used for full-length reads. Sequences were annotated with PyIR, a Python wrapper for IgBLAST v1.9, using IMGT germline references to assign V/J genes and CDR3. Reads were filtered out if the reads had weak V/J assignments (E-value above 1e-6), no CDR3, stop codons, out-of-frame junctions, or ambiguous translated residues. V3J clonotypes were defined as sequences sharing an identical inferred V gene, J gene, and CDR3 amino acid sequence. The percentage overlap between two repertoires was calculated by dividing the number of shared unique clonotypes by the size of the smaller repertoire. Richness of each repertoire was evaluated using RTK rarefaction, the Chao1 estimator, and Recon v2.1 estimates of unobserved clonotypes. For all TCRbeta clonotypes obtained by the gDNA method from several donors, generation probabilities were computed with OLGA. In TCRdb, the immuneACCESS table is reduced to in-frame sequences with V and J assigned. These tables do not hold every clone; where another copy was compared, an unresolved V gene accounts for under half, and the others remain unexplained. V, J and clone size are those of that table, while D and trimming were read from the DNA. Counted in this sample were about 2 million clones; approximately 94% of them appeared once. The ten largest clones represent 1% to 1.3% of the sample.

The data derive from a study of shared clonotypes between healthy human individuals (dated by TCRdb to between 2020 and 2021). As for the study more broadly: The cohort included a few men and a couple of women between 18 and 49 years of age. For each donor, CD4 naive and CD4 memory were each given three plates, CD8 naive was given two plates, and CD8 memory was given one plate. To estimate repertoire size and how much clonotype sharing occurs between individuals, the study deeply sequenced the blood TCR repertoires of a handful of healthy adults. Different laboratories and diverse techniques were used to prepare libraries and sequence TCR repertoires, to increase sequencing depth and limit assay-specific biases. Leukapheresis yielded between about 0.94 and 9.5 billion PBMCs per donor.

For the CD8 naive samples, CD45RO-negative cells were positively selected for CCR7, yielding a CD45RA+CCR7+ population from which TemRA cells were excluded. The donors were healthy, HIV-negative adults who had no recently reported acute infections or vaccinations. All donors were Caucasian adults living in Nashville, Tennessee, USA. After blood collection by leukapheresis, PBMCs were isolated using Ficoll-Histopaque density gradient centrifugation and then cryopreserved in the vapor phase of liquid nitrogen. Analytical flow cytometry was used to check the purity and quantity of each magnetically sorted T cell population. Each sorted fraction had its genomic DNA isolated and then quantified by UV absorbance on a Nanodrop 2000c. The full study reports these points: The genetic and exposure-history diversity represented was limited by the small number of donors. Compared with non-shared clonotypes, clonotypes shared by all four sorted-subset donors had higher generation probabilities. Pairwise subsampling indicated that sequencing depth was expected to affect the degree of clonotype sharing among donors. When a handful of donors were compared, the shared fraction of clonotypes was 5% to 6.5% for naive CD4, about 4% for naive CD8, more than 2% for memory CD4, and 0.3% to 0.5% for memory CD8. Sampling was limited to blood, and TCR repertoires in tissue likely differ from TCR repertoires in blood. Rarefaction of sorted-subset datasets indicated incomplete sequencing despite the large sequencing depth. Naive subsets generally had larger estimated clonotype richness than memory subsets.

This chain joins TRBV7-2 to TRBJ1-2, with no confidently assigned D gene. The material sequenced was naive CD8+ T cells sorted from blood. In light of the paper, this sample's cell subset or site label describes: CD45RA+CCR7+. The TCR sequence derives from a man aged 18 to 30 in good health. CDR3 protein: CASSPSIWGYTF. The nucleotide sequence is given as TGTGCCAGCAGCCCGTCCATATGGGGCTACACCTTC.